Following are 16 T cell receptor beta chains from one sample sequenced in a study of human T cells and chemical hapten exposure. MiXCR, run by TCRdb on the RACE reads, gives a single entry per CDR3 protein. The sample comprises 80,000 or so distinct CDR3 sequences, approximately 12% of which are singletons, and 4% to 5% rests with the top ten. The time point here: patch test 1, 2 weeks after DPC sensitization. Treatment noted: therapeutic diphenylcyclopropenone sensitization with weekly scalp DPC. Sequenced material: whole blood, taken in connection with sensitization to the hapten diphenylcyclopropenone (DPC). These receptors originate from a woman aged 45-60 years with alopecia areata. Some clones in this sample may be carry-over from other donors' samples.

This clonotype was seen only a few times. This rearrangement joins TRBV20-1 to TRBJ2-7, with 8 bases that match TRBD1. Per germline, CDR1 DFQATT and CDR2 SNEGSKA (reference sequence). After removal of 1 base from V and 3 bases from J, the junction contained 8 bases not matched to a gene. The CDR3 is 15 amino acids. The CDR3 nucleotides are TGCAGTGCTAGAGGACCCGGGACAGGTATCTACGAGCAGTACTTC. Translated: CSARGPGTGIYEQYF.

The V and J genes are TRBV2 and TRBJ2-4, with 10 bases lining up with TRBD2. Germline assignment: CDR1 SNHLY and CDR2 FYNNEI. This CDR3 has 13 residues. V dropped 6 bases and J dropped 9; count of bases not matched to a gene: 5. In DNA, the CDR3 is TGTGCCAGCAGGGGGACTAGCGAAAGCATTCAGTACTTC. It encodes CASRGTSESIQYF.

This clonotype was recorded at least ten times. The gene calls are TRBV5-1 and TRBJ2-3; the D is unclear. Trimming took 1 base from V and 2 from J, leaving 8 bases between them. Germline CDR1 SGHRS, CDR2 YFSETQ. The CDR3 is 14 amino acids. The CDR3 coding sequence is TGCGCCAGCAGCTTGACGGTCCCCACAGATACGCAGTATTTT. Its translation: CASSLTVPTDTQYF.

The V gene is TRBV10-2, the J gene TRBJ1-1; a possible D gene is TRBD1 (6 bases). The CDR3 is 15 amino acids. Trimming left V 6 bases short and J 0 bases short, with 14 bases between. Germline CDR1 WSHSY, CDR2 SAAADI. The CDR3 loop reads CASSEFTGLNTEAFF. CDR3 sequence (DNA): TGCGCCAGCAGCGAATTCACAGGGTTGAACACTGAAGCTTTCTTT.

The chain combines TRBV18 with TRBJ1-1, with D possibly TRBD1 on 5 matching bases. The CDR3 covers 14 residues. Germline CDR1 KGHSH, CDR2 LQKENI. Trimming shortened V by 3 bases and J by 9 bases, and 17 bases separated the two germline ends. The CDR3, as DNA: TGTGCCAGCTCACCCTCGTCGGGGTCAGGGAAAGCTTTCTTT. It codes for CASSPSSGSGKAFF.

This rearrangement joins TRBV7-9 to TRBJ2-1; D is uncertain. V was clipped by 3 bases and J by 9 bases, with 6 bases between them. Germline loops: CDR1 SEHNR, CDR2 FQNEAQ (reference sequence). This CDR3 is built from 11 residues. The CDR3 protein is CASSFSVEQFF. The CDR3 bases are TGTGCCAGCAGCTTTTCGGTTGAGCAGTTCTTC.

This clonotype was seen a handful of times. J is TRBJ2-2 and V is TRBV7-2, with D possibly TRBD1 on 5 matching bases. V lost 2 bases and J 0 bases, leaving 10 bases between the germline ends. CDR1 is SGHTA and CDR2 is FQGNSA in the germline V gene. CDR3 size: 16 residues. The CDR3 region has the DNA TGTGCCAGCAGCTTAATGCAGGGCCCGAACACCGGGGAGCTGTTTTTT. It yields the protein CASSLMQGPNTGELFF.

This clonotype was counted only a few times. The chain employs TRBV6-5 and TRBJ2-7; 10 bases line up with TRBD1. V trimming: 8 bases; J trimming: 4 bases; junction bases outside the gene matches: 2. This CDR3 is 12 amino acids long. Germline assignment: CDR1 MNHEY and CDR2 SVGAGI. The CDR3 sequence is CASRDRGYEQYF. CDR3 coding DNA: TGTGCCAGCCGGGACAGGGGTTACGAGCAGTACTTC.

A few counts support this clonotype. This sequence joins TRBV5-1 and TRBJ2-1, with TRBD1 identical over 8 bases. V shed 5 bases, J shed 3 bases, and the junction held 7 bases outside the gene matches. The CDR3 totals 15 residues. Germline CDR1 is SGHRS and CDR2 is YFSETQ. CDR3 in amino acids: CASRSTGVSYNEQFF. For the CDR3, the DNA is TGCGCCAGCAGGTCGACAGGGGTCAGCTACAATGAGCAGTTCTTC.

The V and J genes are TRBV11-2 and TRBJ2-5, with D perhaps matching TRBD1 or TRBD2 (6 bases each). The CDR3 contains 14 residues. The germline V gene encodes CDR1 SGHAT and CDR2 FQNNGV. The germline V and J ends were trimmed by 5 bases and 3 bases, with 13 bases remaining between them. The CDR3 loop is CASSHPGEEETQYF. CDR3 sequence (DNA): TGTGCCAGCAGCCACCCAGGGGAGGAAGAGACCCAGTACTTC.

The chain joins TRBV9 to TRBJ2-2; TRBD1 matches 7 bases. The V gene end was trimmed by 4 bases and the J gene end by 1 base; junction bases not matched to a gene: 10. From germline, CDR1 is SGDLS and CDR2 YYNGEE. The CDR3 consists of 17 residues. CDR3 sequence: CASSHRQGSGNTGELFF. As DNA, the CDR3 is TGTGCCAGCAGCCACCGACAGGGTTCGGGGAACACCGGGGAGCTGTTTTTT.

This clonotype was recorded a few times. As DNA, the CDR3 is TGTGCCAGCAGGACTAGCGGGAGGAAAGGGGATACGCAGTATTTT. Translation gives CASRTSGRKGDTQYF. This chain links TRBV7-9 with TRBJ2-3; 13 bases line up with TRBD2. Germline V gene data show CDR1 as SEHNR and CDR2 as FQNEAQ (reference sequence). The CDR3 runs 15 residues. J lost 6 bases, V lost 6 bases, and 6 bases had no gene match.

The J gene is TRBJ1-2, the V gene TRBV18; tentative D call: TRBD1 (5 bases). Trimming pared 5 bases from V and 6 bases from J, leaving 19 bases between. Germline V lookup: CDR1 KGHSH, CDR2 LQKENI. This CDR3 is built from 15 residues. The CDR3 bases are TGTGCCAGCTCAGTAACCCTTCCGACAGCTAATGGCTACACCTTC. Translating it yields CASSVTLPTANGYTF.

This clonotype appeared a few times. V gene TRBV3-1 combines with J gene TRBJ2-3, with D possibly TRBD2 on 7 matching bases. CDR3 length: 14 amino acids. The V end lost 1 base, the J end lost 5 bases, and 10 bases lay between the germline ends. Germline loops: CDR1 LGHDT, CDR2 YNNKEL (reference sequence). CDR3 protein: CASSQGGGGDTQYF. The CDR3, as DNA: TGTGCCAGCAGCCAAGGCGGGGGCGGAGATACGCAGTATTTT.

This clonotype was counted ten times or more. The chain uses TRBV6-2 or TRBV6-3 and TRBJ2-3; TRBD2 matches at 7 bases. Per germline, CDR1 MNHEY and CDR2 SVGEGT. The CDR3 has 16 amino acids. The V and J ends lost 2 bases and 3 bases, in that order; junction bases with no gene match: 8. The CDR3 region has the DNA TGTGCCAGCAGTTACCGCCCGGGGGGAGGTACAGATACGCAGTATTTT. This translates into CASSYRPGGGTDTQYF.

Only a few counts were recorded for this clonotype. The rearrangement joins TRBV20-1 to TRBJ2-3, with 14 bases lining up with TRBD2. This CDR3 region has 13 residues. Germline values: CDR1 DFQATT, CDR2 SNEGSKA (reference sequence). CDR3 nucleotides: TGCGCCGGACTAGCGGGAGGTCTTGATACGCAGTATTTT. Encoded protein: CAGLAGGLDTQYF.